The clone carrying this T cell receptor (beta chain) was detected ten times or more. It was considered stable Graves' hyperthyroidism when ophthalmopathy did not progress within 18 months. RNA transcripts provided the source from which TCR beta CDR3 regions were amplified. Carried out on the TCR CDR3, a first-round RT-PCR used the HTBI primer set. TCRdb fed the multiplex PCR reads into MiXCR, producing one record per CDR3 protein. The sample comprises under 130,000 distinct CDR3 sequences, roughly 50% of which are singletons, and 26% rests with the top ten. These data come from a study of T cells in Graves' hyperthyroidism and ophthalmopathy. The germline V gene has CDR1 SQVTM and CDR2 ANQGSEA. The CDR3 covers 13 residues. The junction had 5 bases not matched to a gene; V was cut back by 2 bases and J by 5 bases.

The TCR originated in a man aged 40-49 years with Graves' hyperthyroidism. The chain couples TRBV29-1 to TRBJ2-5; TRBD2 agrees at 7 bases. The sequencing sample was made of blood. The CDR3: CSVEMGGSETQYF. The CDR3 nucleotides are TGCAGCGTTGAAATGGGGGGGAGCGAGACCCAGTACTTC.